This record covers a single TCR beta chain. Antigen: not known. The data were taken from a study of shared clonotypes between healthy human individuals. Study information: Per donor, CD8 memory used one plate, CD8 naive used two, CD4 memory used three and CD4 naive used three.

This CDR3 region has 17 residues. Trimming removed 10 bases from V and 0 bases from J; junction bases left unmatched: 14. Germline V gene lookup returns CDR1 ENHRY and CDR2 SYGVKD. Whole-study findings and limits: A reduction in generation probabilities was seen for non-shared clonotypes relative to those shared by all four donors.

TCRdb's table, derived via immunoSEQ multiplex PCR, lists solely in-frame clones and lacks some. This sample has about 2 million clones, with roughly 96% found just once. The J gene is TRBJ2-3, the V gene TRBV10-3, with 9 bases that match TRBD2. The clonotype comes from a man between 18 and 29 years old in good health. Input material: naive CD4+ T cells sorted from blood. Subset indicated: CD45RA+ positively selected. CDR3 protein: CATARQALAGSTDTQYF. CDR3 in DNA: TGTGCCACCGCCCGACAGGCCCTAGCGGGAAGCACAGATACGCAGTATTTT.